The subject of this entry is one T cell receptor beta chain. Its antigen is not identified. The data belong to a study of OX40 agonist ivuxolimab in advanced cancers. The study, taken as a whole, reports: In a subset of nonresponders, normalized T-cell clonal expansion was also low. CD4+ and CD8+ T cells in blood underwent clonal expansion by week 6 at 0.1 to 3.0 mg/kg.

Patients were excluded for autoimmune disease history or systemic immunosuppression. Profiling relied on immunoSEQ multiplex PCR, and the TCRdb table lists in-frame clones only, not all of them. The table shows 43,000 or so clones, with around 88% occurring only once. This clonotype was obtained from an adult with an advanced solid tumor such as melanoma, head and neck, liver or kidney cancer. Specimen: CD4+ or CD8+ T cells sorted from blood, collected in a trial of the OX40 agonist ivuxolimab.

For the CDR3, the DNA is TGTGCCAGCAGCTTAAGCCCTAGGCCTGGGCTTAATCAGCCCCAGCATTTT. Amino acid sequence: CASSLSPRPGLNQPQHF. The rearrangement uses TRBV7-3 and TRBJ1-5; no reliable D call. CDR1 and CDR2 (germline): SGHTA, FQGTGA. Trimming removed 1 base at V and 4 bases at J, with 17 bases between. The CDR3 consists of 17 residues.